This T cell receptor (beta chain) was identified in a study of blood T cells in healthy people across ages. All donors came from Russia, were Caucasian and healthy, and spanned ages roughly 6 to 95. The use of a sample-barcoded 5' primer and a J-beta primer mix characterized a second PCR of about 7 to 12 cycles. TCRdb analysed the 5' RACE reads with MiXCR anew, one entry per CDR3 protein. The sample yields approximately 850,000 distinct CDR3 sequences, roughly 44% seen once. This clonotype occurred a few times. This CDR3 is built from 13 residues. V gave up 4 bases and J gave up 5 bases, with 11 bases separating them. Germline lookup yields CDR1 SNHLY and CDR2 FYNNEI.

The clonotype comes from a man aged 55-75 years in good health. The sequenced sample consisted of blood. The rearrangement links TRBV2 to TRBJ1-2; tentative D call: TRBD1 (5 bases). This chain's CDR3 is CASSGGEFYGYTF. The CDR3 bases are TGTGCCAGCAGTGGAGGGGAGTTTTATGGCTACACCTTC.